This T cell receptor beta chain was identified in a study of technical replicates of blood from a few donors. The V and J ends lost 7 bases and 0 bases respectively, with 15 bases between them. The CDR3 has 15 amino acids. The germline gives CDR1 LGHNT, CDR2 FRNRAP. Using immunoSEQ multiplex PCR, the repertoire was profiled, and TCRdb retains in-frame clones only, with some absent. The table records 62,000 or so clones, 70% to 90% of them present only once. This sequence was found in a human donor in good health. Some clones in this sample may be carry-over from other donors' samples. The genes are TRBV12-5 and TRBJ2-5; the D gene is possibly TRBD2 (6 bases). Sequenced material: PBMCs. CDR3 sequence: CASASGWSDQETQYF. The CDR3 nucleotides are TGTGCTAGTGCCAGCGGGTGGTCGGACCAAGAGACCCAGTACTTC.